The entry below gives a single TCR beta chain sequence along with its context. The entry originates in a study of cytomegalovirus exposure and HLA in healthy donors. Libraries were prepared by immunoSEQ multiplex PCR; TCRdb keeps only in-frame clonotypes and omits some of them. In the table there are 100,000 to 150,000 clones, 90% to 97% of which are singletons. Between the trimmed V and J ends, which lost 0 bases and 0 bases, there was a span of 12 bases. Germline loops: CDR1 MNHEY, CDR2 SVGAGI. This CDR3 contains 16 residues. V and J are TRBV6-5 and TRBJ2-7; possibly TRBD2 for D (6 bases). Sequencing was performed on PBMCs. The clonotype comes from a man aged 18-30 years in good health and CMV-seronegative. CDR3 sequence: CASSYSSLASSYEQYF. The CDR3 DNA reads TGTGCCAGCAGTTACTCGTCTCTAGCGAGCTCCTACGAGCAGTACTTC.